This TCR beta chain was captured by sequencing in a study of cytomegalovirus exposure and HLA in healthy donors. Use of 60 Vbeta and 13 Jbeta primers characterized the PCR. The protocol was immunoSEQ multiplex PCR, while the TCRdb copy is restricted to in-frame clones and leaves out a portion. The table includes about 130,000 clones, around 82% detected once. The CDR3 runs to 14 residues. Deletions cut 6 bases from V and 0 bases from J, with 9 bases between. The germline CDR1 and CDR2 sequences are SNHLY and FYNNEI. The gene calls are TRBV2 and TRBJ1-5, with D perhaps TRBD1 (5 bases). Sequenced input: PBMCs. This sequence was found in a man over 45 in good health and CMV-seronegative. The CDR3 region has the DNA TGTGCCAGCAGATGTCAGGGTAGCAATCAGCCCCAGCATTTT. It is translated as CASRCQGSNQPQHF.